This T cell receptor beta chain is drawn from a study of cytomegalovirus exposure and HLA in healthy donors listed by TCRdb under 2017. Context from the whole study: According to a later analysis, one platform produced both the 120 validation repertoires and the 730 or so repertoires of the first cohort. In addition to the first cohort of 666 subjects, a separate validation cohort of approximately 130 different subjects was used. High-throughput TCR immunosequencing, statistical association of individual TCRs with disease status, and machine learning were combined to predict cytomegalovirus infection status. The study aimed to test whether signatures of past pathogen exposure could be identified by cataloging public T cell receptors.

The paper as a whole reports these results and caveats: A few of the identified cytomegalovirus-associated TCR beta chains were confirmed in vitro to be specific for cytomegalovirus antigens. A later analysis lacked HLA typing for the validation cohort, so it scored co-occurrence in that cohort across all 110 or so repertoires. In both the original and validation cohorts, the classifier was reported to diagnose cytomegalovirus status with high specificity and sensitivity. In a later analysis, TCRs clustered in the first cohort were found to also tend to co-occur in the approximately 120 validation repertoires, with 94% of cluster scores above 0. Across donors, most TCR sequences were observed very rarely, whereas some public TCRs were present in many individuals. According to the authors, the approach could potentially be generalized to other disease states and immunological phenotypes. The study listed approximately 160 TCR beta chains as associated with cytomegalovirus.

Libraries were prepared through the immunoSEQ multiplex PCR assay. The study's own analysis went as follows. A statistical classification framework was developed to diagnose cytomegalovirus status using the catalog of TCR beta chain sequences. TCRdb's version of the immuneACCESS table is confined to in-frame rearrangements and falls short of the full clone set. An unresolved V gene accounts for under half of the shortfall where checked; the remainder is of unknown origin. For V, J and clone size, that table is used; D and trimming come from the DNA. A total of approximately 200,000 clones appear in this sample, about 93% of them only once. The ten largest clones add up to roughly 1% of the sample. At the junction V is shortened by 3 bases and J by 5 bases, with 11 bases in between. The CDR3 has 14 amino acids, counting the end cysteine and phenylalanine. The entry retains the CDR3 DNA only, 42 bases that are in frame from base 1. The germline V gene encodes CDR1 SGHRS and CDR2 YFSETQ.

The donors belonged to the validation cohort of over a hundred subjects, which was separate from the roughly 700-subject first cohort. About this clone: It lacks a known antigen. Base qualities are not recorded, but no much larger clone differs from it by a single base.

Sequences were obtained from PBMCs. Rearrangement joined TRBV5-1 to TRBJ1-4; a weak D assignment points to TRBD1 (5 bases agree). This sequence originates from a woman aged 18 to 35 in good health and CMV-seronegative. The CDR3 reads CASSSDTGNEKLFF. The DNA sequence is TGCGCCAGCAGCTCGGACACCGGGAATGAAAAACTGTTTTTT.